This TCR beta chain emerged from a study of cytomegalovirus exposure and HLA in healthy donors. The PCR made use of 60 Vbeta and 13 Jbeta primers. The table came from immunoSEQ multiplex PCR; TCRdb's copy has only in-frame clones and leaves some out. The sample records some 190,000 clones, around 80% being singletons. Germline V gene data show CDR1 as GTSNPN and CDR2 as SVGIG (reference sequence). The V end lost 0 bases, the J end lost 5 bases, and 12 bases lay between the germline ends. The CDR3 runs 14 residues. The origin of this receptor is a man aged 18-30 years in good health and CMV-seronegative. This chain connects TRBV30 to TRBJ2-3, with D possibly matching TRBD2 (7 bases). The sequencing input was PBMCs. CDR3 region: CAWSVGGGGDTQYF. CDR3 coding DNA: TGTGCCTGGAGTGTAGGGGGGGGTGGAGATACGCAGTATTTT. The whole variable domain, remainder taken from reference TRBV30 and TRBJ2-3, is SQTIHQWPATLVQPVGSPLSLECTVEGTSNPNLYWYRQAAGRGLQLLFYSVGIGQISSEVPQNLSASRPQDRQFILSSKKLLLSDSGFYLCAWSVGGGGDTQYFGPGTRLTVL.